This is a list of T cell receptor beta chains from one sample in a study of cytomegalovirus exposure and HLA in healthy donors. Generated by immunoSEQ multiplex PCR, the TCRdb table keeps only in-frame clones and is missing some. The sample has some 99,000 clones; about two thirds are singletons. The material sequenced was PBMCs. These receptors were collected from a female donor in good health and CMV-seronegative. Each CDR3 is given with its conserved first and last residue. Each record gives: CDR3 DNA, CDR3 protein, V gene, D gene, J gene, clone size. D genes are given only for firm matches. Expanded clones get a size class; other rows say once, few or many, or leave the size out.

TGCAGCGTTCCGGGCGGGGGCGCGGACGGGGAGCTGTTTTTT | CSVPGGGADGELFF | TRBV29-1 | NA | TRBJ2-2 | once
TGTGCCAGCAGAACTGCCGACAGCCCGAACACCGGGGAGCTGTTTTTT | CASRTADSPNTGELFF | TRBV7-9 | NA | TRBJ2-2 | NA
TGTGCCAGCAGTGAAGCTCTCCCCGGGACAGGGGCCTACGAGCAGTACTTC | CASSEALPGTGAYEQYF | TRBV6-1 | TRBD1 | TRBJ2-7 | NA
TGTGCCAGCAGCTTTTCGCTACCTATAGCGGGAGTTGACTACGAGCAGTACTTC | CASSFSLPIAGVDYEQYF | TRBV11-1 | TRBD2 | TRBJ2-7 | NA
TGTGCCAGCAGCCAAGAACACAGTGTCTACGAGCAGTACTTC | CASSQEHSVYEQYF | TRBV7-9 | NA | TRBJ2-7 | NA
TGTGCCAGCAATACTAGCGGGAGAAAGTACTTC | CASNTSGRKYF | TRBV6-6 | TRBD2 | TRBJ2-7 | NA
TGTGCCAGCAGCTTCTGGCTGGCAGGGGGACACCAAGAGACCCAGTACTTC | CASSFWLAGGHQETQYF | TRBV5-4 | TRBD1 | TRBJ2-5 | NA
TGTGCCAGTAGTATATTACACGCTAGCACAGATACGCAGTATTTT | CASSILHASTDTQYF | TRBV19 | NA | TRBJ2-3 | NA
TGTGCCTGGAGTGTGCGGCGACAGGAATATAATTCACCCCTCCACTTT | CAWSVRRQEYNSPLHF | TRBV30 | NA | TRBJ1-6 | NA
TGTGCCAGCTTCGCGGGCGGCGGAAGAGGCTACACCTTC | CASFAGGGRGYTF | TRBV2 | NA | TRBJ1-2 | NA
TGTGCCAGCAGCAGGGGGACCGAGTACGAGCAGTACTTC | CASSRGTEYEQYF | TRBV14 | NA | TRBJ2-7 | NA
TGTGCCAGCAAAAGGGACAGGGGAGGATCTCAGCCCCAGCATTTT | CASKRDRGGSQPQHF | TRBV27 | TRBD1 | TRBJ1-5 | NA
TGTGCCAGCAGCTGGGGGACACCTGGAAACACCATATATTTT | CASSWGTPGNTIYF | TRBV5-4 | NA | TRBJ1-3 | NA
TGTGCCAGCAGCGTGGGACTAGCTTACAATGAGCAGTTCTTC | CASSVGLAYNEQFF | TRBV9 | TRBD2 | TRBJ2-1 | few
TGTGCCAGCAGTTATTTCGGAGGTAATGAAAAACTGTTTTTT | CASSYFGGNEKLFF | TRBV5-6 | NA | TRBJ1-4 | NA
TGTGCCATCAGTGGGGACAGGCGGGGCTGCACCTTC | CAISGDRRGCTF | TRBV10-3 | TRBD1 | TRBJ1-2 | NA
TGTGCCAGCAGTGTAACCGGGACAGGGGGTATTGGCTACACCTTC | CASSVTGTGGIGYTF | TRBV27 | TRBD1 | TRBJ1-2 | few
TGTGCCAGCAGCCGGGGGGGCTATAATGAAAAACTGTTTTTT | CASSRGGYNEKLFF | TRBV7-2 | NA | TRBJ1-4 | NA
TGCAGCGCACATCATGGAGGCACCGGGGAGCTGTTTTTT | CSAHHGGTGELFF | TRBV29-1 | NA | TRBJ2-2 | NA
TGTGCCAGCAGCTTAGCGGGAGGAGGATCCTCCTACGAGCAGTACTTC | CASSLAGGGSSYEQYF | TRBV7-2 | NA | TRBJ2-7 | NA
TGTGCCAGCAGAGCAACAGGGGCAAGCTATGGCTACACCTTC | CASRATGASYGYTF | TRBV6-4 | TRBD1 | TRBJ1-2 | NA
TGTGCCAGCGGGGGGGCCCTGGGCCATGAGCAGTTCTTC | CASGGALGHEQFF | TRBV5-4 | NA | TRBJ2-1 | NA
TGTGCCAGCAGCTTAGAGGACAGTCAAGAGACCCAGTACTTC | CASSLEDSQETQYF | TRBV11-3 | NA | TRBJ2-5 | NA
TGTGCCAGCAGGACGACTAGCACAGATACGCAGTATTTT | CASRTTSTDTQYF | TRBV5-6 | NA | TRBJ2-3 | NA
TGTGCCAGCAGTGGGGCTAGCGGGAGTGGGGTAGAGACCCAGTACTTC | CASSGASGSGVETQYF | TRBV6-1 | TRBD2 | TRBJ2-5 | few
TGTGCCAGCAGTGATCTAGCGGGAGAGGTTTATGAGCAGTTCTTC | CASSDLAGEVYEQFF | TRBV6-1 | TRBD2 | TRBJ2-1 | NA
TGTGCCAGCAGCCCAGAGGGCATGAACACTGAAGCTTTCTTT | CASSPEGMNTEAFF | TRBV7-9 | NA | TRBJ1-1 | NA
TGTGCCAGCAGCCTACCTTCTGGAAACACCATATATTTT | CASSLPSGNTIYF | TRBV11-1 | NA | TRBJ1-3 | NA
TGTGCCAGCAGTTTTCGGGACAGAGGACACAATCAGCCCCAGCATTTT | CASSFRDRGHNQPQHF | TRBV28 | TRBD1 | TRBJ1-5 | NA
TGTGCCAGCAGCTTAGGGCCACTAGCGGGGAGCTACAATGAGCAGTTCTTC | CASSLGPLAGSYNEQFF | TRBV7-6 | TRBD2 | TRBJ2-1 | NA
TGTGCCAGCAGCTCCTCTACAGGGACCAATCAGCCCCAGCATTTT | CASSSSTGTNQPQHF | TRBV7-2 | NA | TRBJ1-5 | few
TGTGCCAGCAGCTCCCCCTCGACAGGGATGAACACTGAAGCTTTCTTT | CASSSPSTGMNTEAFF | TRBV5-4 | TRBD1 | TRBJ1-1 | NA
TGCAGCTCGGGAGGACAAAACACTGAAGCTTTCTTT | CSSGGQNTEAFF | TRBV29-1 | NA | TRBJ1-1 | NA
TGCGCCAGCCGGGAAAACTACGAGCAGTACTTC | CASRENYEQYF | TRBV5-1 | NA | TRBJ2-7 | NA
TGTGCCAGCAGCTTTTTCCGGGACAGGGGGCGGGCCGGGGAGCTGTTTTTT | CASSFFRDRGRAGELFF | TRBV5-4 | TRBD1 | TRBJ2-2 | NA
TGTGCCAGTAGTATCGGGCAGGGTGGTGGCTACACCTTC | CASSIGQGGGYTF | TRBV19 | NA | TRBJ1-2 | NA
TGTGCCAGCAGCTTAGGCTATAGCAATCAGCCCCAGCATTTT | CASSLGYSNQPQHF | TRBV13 | NA | TRBJ1-5 | NA
TGTGCCAGCAGCCCCGGGACTAGTGGGAATTACGAGCAGTACTTC | CASSPGTSGNYEQYF | TRBV7-6 | TRBD2 | TRBJ2-7 | NA
TGTGCCAGCAGCCCGAGGAGCGGGAGATCCTACAATGAGCAGTTCTTC | CASSPRSGRSYNEQFF | TRBV5-6 | TRBD2 | TRBJ2-1 | NA
TGCGCCAGCAGCCTGACACCGGGACTACCGCATCCTACCACAGATACGCAGTATTTT | CASSLTPGLPHPTTDTQYF | TRBV4-1 | TRBD2 | TRBJ2-3 | few
TGTGCCAGCAGCCAGACTAGCGGGGGCTACGAGCAGTACTTC | CASSQTSGGYEQYF | TRBV27 | TRBD2 | TRBJ2-7 | NA
TGTGCCAGCAGCCCTGTTGGGGGGACAGGGAGGGCAGGTACCCAGTACTTC | CASSPVGGTGRAGTQYF | TRBV7-8 | TRBD1 | TRBJ2-5 | NA
TGTGCCAGCAGCTTAGGGGTCGGACCGGGGGCTTTCTTT | CASSLGVGPGAFF | TRBV11-2 | NA | TRBJ1-1 | NA
TGTGCCAGCAGTTCCGAGGGGGGGGAGTTTGGGCATGGCTACACCTTC | CASSSEGGEFGHGYTF | TRBV28 | NA | TRBJ1-2 | NA
TGCGCCAGCGGGGGGGCCCTAACTAATGAAAAACTGTTTTTT | CASGGALTNEKLFF | TRBV5-1 | NA | TRBJ1-4 | few